This T cell receptor beta chain was found in a study of response to subunit inactivated influenza vaccine. This clonotype appeared a few times. This CDR3 has 14 residues. Trimming shortened V by 3 bases and J by 4 bases, and 10 bases separated the two germline ends. Germline-derived CDR1 and CDR2 are MGHDK and SYGVNS. TCRdb redid the calling of the RT-PCR reads with MiXCR, one entry per CDR3 protein. This sample has some 540,000 distinct CDR3 sequences; around a quarter occur once, and the top ten carry 2.5% to 3.5%. The data also belong to a second study, concerning T cells expressing NK-cell markers. That study adds: For TCR beta, cDNA was produced by 5'RACE template switching with UMIs.

The sequences come from CD4+ T cells sorted from PBMCs, collected 11 to 12 days after vaccination. This sequence originates from a man in his fifties who received an inactivated influenza vaccine. This chain links TRBV25-1 with TRBJ2-1, with no clear D. CDR3 region: CASSDKSLYNEQFF. The CDR3 DNA follows: TGTGCCAGCAGTGATAAATCTCTTTACAATGAGCAGTTCTTC.